This T cell receptor (beta chain) was sequenced in a study of cytotoxic CD8 clonotypes in ibrutinib-treated CLL. Study-level information: Among the patients, more than ten presented as relapsed/refractory and about 15 as treatment-naive; 17 to 18 showed unmutated IGHV.

As regards this clone: Its antigen is unidentified.

Produced via immunoSEQ multiplex PCR; TCRdb's table is partial and in-frame only. This sample yields about 120,000 clones, of which under 70% are seen a single time; 37% belongs to the top ten. Study findings and constraints: Increased clonality at ibrutinib response gave way to a return toward baseline at progression. Shared public clonotypes were rare, and on treatment they either got smaller or stayed the same.

The germline gives CDR1 SGHTA, CDR2 FQGTGA. Trimming removed 4 bases from V and 6 bases from J; junction bases left unmatched: 8. The CDR3 runs 16 residues. Roughly 1.8 micrograms of genomic DNA from cryopreserved PBMCs went into TCR beta libraries. Here the sequenced sample was PBMCs, taken after 24 months of ibrutinib treatment. This receptor was taken from a human donor with chronic lymphocytic leukemia. The rearrangement joins TRBV7-3 to TRBJ2-3; 12 nucleotides match TRBD2. This chain's CDR3 is CASSSGLAGSGDTQYF. The CDR3 DNA reads as TGTGCCAGCAGCTCCGGACTAGCGGGGAGTGGGGATACGCAGTATTTT.